This T cell receptor beta chain was found in a study of blood T cell repertoires in COVID-19. This CDR3 has 15 amino acids. In germline, CDR1 is SGHRS, CDR2 YFSETQ. V lost 4 bases to trimming and J lost 2 bases, with 12 bases between them. In the source study's methods: Amplification with reference gene primers provided the estimates of nucleated cell counts. Data came from immunoSEQ multiplex PCR; TCRdb stores just in-frame clones and leaves some out. The V and J calls and clone size are taken from that table; D and trimming were inferred from the DNA. Of 250,000 to 300,000 clones listed, approximately 90% are singletons.

The clonotype comes from a woman aged 55-75 years with acute or convalescent COVID-19. V gene TRBV5-1 combines with J gene TRBJ2-2; possible D gene TRBD2, 5 bases. Input material: peripheral blood. The CDR3 DNA follows: TGCGCCAGCAGCCCGGCGGGCTCCAACACCGGGGAGCTGTTTTTT. Amino acid sequence: CASSPAGSNTGELFF.